This note documents a single T cell receptor beta chain sequence. These data come from a study of blood T cells in healthy people across ages. Alongside a J-beta primer mix, a sample-barcoded 5' primer served in a second PCR lasting about 6 to 12 cycles. Via MiXCR, TCRdb re-called the 5' RACE reads, giving one row per CDR3 protein. The sample lists 750,000 to 950,000 distinct CDR3 sequences, approximately 55% seen once, with 41% in the top ten. The germline CDR1 and CDR2 sequences are DFQATT and SNEGSKA (reference sequence). CDR3 length: 15 amino acids. The gene calls are TRBV20-1 and TRBJ1-2; 7 bases align to TRBD1. This receptor was obtained from an older man in good health. The sample taken for sequencing was blood. The DNA for the CDR3 is TGCAGGGATAATCCCCGGGACAGTGGGAACTATGGCTACACCTTC. This codes for CRDNPRDSGNYGYTF.